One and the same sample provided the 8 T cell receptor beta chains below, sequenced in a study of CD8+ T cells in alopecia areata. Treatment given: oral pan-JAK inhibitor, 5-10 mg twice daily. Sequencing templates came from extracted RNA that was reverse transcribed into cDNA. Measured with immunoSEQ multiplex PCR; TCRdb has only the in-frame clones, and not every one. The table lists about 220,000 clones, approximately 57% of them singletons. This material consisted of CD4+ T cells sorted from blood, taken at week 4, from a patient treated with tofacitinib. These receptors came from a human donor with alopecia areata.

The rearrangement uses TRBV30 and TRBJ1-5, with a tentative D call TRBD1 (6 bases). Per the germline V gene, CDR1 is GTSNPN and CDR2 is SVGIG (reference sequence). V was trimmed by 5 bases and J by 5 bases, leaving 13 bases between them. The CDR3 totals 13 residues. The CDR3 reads CAWAGASDQPQHF. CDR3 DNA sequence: TGTGCCTGGGCGGGGGCGTCGGATCAGCCCCAGCATTTT.

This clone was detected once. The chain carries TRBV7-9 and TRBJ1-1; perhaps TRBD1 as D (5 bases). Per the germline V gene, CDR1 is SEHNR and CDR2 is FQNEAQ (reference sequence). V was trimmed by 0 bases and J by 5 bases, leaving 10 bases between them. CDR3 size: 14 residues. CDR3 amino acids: CASSLAGTRTEAFF. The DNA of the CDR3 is TGTGCCAGCAGCTTAGCCGGGACGAGAACTGAAGCTTTCTTT.

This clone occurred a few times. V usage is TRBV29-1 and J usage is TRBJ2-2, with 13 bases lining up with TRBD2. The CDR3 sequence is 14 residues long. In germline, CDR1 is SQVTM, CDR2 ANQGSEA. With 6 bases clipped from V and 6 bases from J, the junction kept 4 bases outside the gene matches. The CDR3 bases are TGCAGCGTCCCGGGACTAGCGGGGTCCGGGGAGCTGTTTTTT. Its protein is CSVPGLAGSGELFF.

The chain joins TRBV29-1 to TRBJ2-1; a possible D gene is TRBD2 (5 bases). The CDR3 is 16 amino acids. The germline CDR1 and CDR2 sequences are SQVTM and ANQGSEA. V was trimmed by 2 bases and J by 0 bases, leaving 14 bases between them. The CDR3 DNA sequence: TGCAGCGTTGAATCGGGGTCGGGGAGCTCCTACAATGAGCAGTTCTTC. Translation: CSVESGSGSSYNEQFF.

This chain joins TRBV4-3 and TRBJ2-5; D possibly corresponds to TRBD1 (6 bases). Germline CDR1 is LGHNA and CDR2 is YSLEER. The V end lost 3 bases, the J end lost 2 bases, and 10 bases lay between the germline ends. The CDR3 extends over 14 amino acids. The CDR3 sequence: CASSHPGQQETQYF. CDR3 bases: TGCGCCAGCAGCCATCCCGGACAGCAAGAGACCCAGTACTTC.

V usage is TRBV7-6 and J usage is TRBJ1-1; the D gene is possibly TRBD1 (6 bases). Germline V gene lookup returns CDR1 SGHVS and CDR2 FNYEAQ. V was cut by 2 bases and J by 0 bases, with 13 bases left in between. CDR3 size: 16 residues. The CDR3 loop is CASSLRPSGVNTEAFF. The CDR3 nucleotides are TGTGCCAGCAGCTTAAGGCCGTCAGGGGTGAACACTGAAGCTTTCTTT.

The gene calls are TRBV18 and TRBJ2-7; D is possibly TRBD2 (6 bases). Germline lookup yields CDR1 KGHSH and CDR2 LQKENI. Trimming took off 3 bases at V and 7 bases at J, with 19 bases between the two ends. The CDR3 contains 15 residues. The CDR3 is CASSPLGTSTGEQYF. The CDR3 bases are TGTGCCAGCTCACCCCTAGGGACTTCAACGGGGGAGCAGTACTTC.

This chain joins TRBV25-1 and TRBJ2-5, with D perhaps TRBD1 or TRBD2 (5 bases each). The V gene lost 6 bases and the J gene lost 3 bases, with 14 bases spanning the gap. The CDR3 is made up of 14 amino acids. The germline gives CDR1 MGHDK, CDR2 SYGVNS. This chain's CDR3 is CASSGWGSKETQYF. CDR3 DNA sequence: TGTGCCAGCAGCGGTTGGGGGAGTAAAGAGACCCAGTACTTC.